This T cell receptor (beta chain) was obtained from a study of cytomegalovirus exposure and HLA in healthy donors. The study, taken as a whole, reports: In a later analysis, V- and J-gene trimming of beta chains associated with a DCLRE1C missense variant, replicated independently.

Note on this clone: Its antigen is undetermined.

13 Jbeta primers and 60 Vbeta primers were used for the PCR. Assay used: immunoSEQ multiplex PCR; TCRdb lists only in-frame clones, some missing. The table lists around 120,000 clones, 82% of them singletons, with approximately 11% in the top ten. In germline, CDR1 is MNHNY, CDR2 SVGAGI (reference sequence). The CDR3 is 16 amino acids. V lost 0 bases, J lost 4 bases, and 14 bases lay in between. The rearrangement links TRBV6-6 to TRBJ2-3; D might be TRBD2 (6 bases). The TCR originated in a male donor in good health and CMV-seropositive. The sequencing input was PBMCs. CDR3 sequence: CASSYSSGLGADTQYF. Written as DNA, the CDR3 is TGTGCCAGCAGTTACTCGAGCGGGCTGGGGGCAGATACGCAGTATTTT.